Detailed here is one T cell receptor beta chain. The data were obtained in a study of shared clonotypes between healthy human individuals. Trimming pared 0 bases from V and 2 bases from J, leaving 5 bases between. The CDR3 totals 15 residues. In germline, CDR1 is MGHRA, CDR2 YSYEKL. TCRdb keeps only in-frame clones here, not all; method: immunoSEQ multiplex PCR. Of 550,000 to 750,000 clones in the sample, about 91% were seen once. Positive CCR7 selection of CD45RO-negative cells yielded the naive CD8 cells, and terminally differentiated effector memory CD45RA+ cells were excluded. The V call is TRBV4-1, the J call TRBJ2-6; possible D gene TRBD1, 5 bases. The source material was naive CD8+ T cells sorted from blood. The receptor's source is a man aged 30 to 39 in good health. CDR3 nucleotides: TGCGCCAGCAGCCAAGAAGGGGCTGGGGCCAACGTCCTGACTTTC. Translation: CASSQEGAGANVLTF.